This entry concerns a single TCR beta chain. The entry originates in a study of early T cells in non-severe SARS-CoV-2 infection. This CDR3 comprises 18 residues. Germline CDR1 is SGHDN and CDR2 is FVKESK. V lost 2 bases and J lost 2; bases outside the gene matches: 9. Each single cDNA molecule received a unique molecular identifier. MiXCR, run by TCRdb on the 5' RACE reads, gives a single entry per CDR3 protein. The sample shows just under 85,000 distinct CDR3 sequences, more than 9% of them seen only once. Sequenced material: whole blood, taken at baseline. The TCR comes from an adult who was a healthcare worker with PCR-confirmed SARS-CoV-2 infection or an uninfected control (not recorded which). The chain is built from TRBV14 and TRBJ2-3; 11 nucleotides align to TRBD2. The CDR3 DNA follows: TGTGCCAGCAGCCAAACCCCCGGGACTAGCGGCCCCACAGATACGCAGTATTTT. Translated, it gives CASSQTPGTSGPTDTQYF.